Listed below are T cell receptor beta chains from one sample, sequenced in a study of a mutant IDH1 vaccine in newly diagnosed glioma. These receptors' targets are unknown. The data were produced by immunoSEQ multiplex PCR, yet TCRdb's version contains in-frame clones alone and is incomplete. The sample consists of some 57,000 clones, roughly 72% of them appearing once. The sample was PBMCs, taken from a glioma patient whose treatment included an IDH1 peptide vaccine. These TCRs come from a woman aged 40-49 years with glioma. Some clones in this sample may be carry-over from other donors' samples. The CDR3 runs from the conserved cysteine through the conserved F or W. Fields, in order: D gene, V gene, clone size, J gene, CDR3 protein, CDR3 DNA. A D gene is named only where the DNA matches it firmly. Only part of the rows carry a size: once, few, many, or a class if the clone is expanded.

d_gene: TRBD1; v_gene: TRBV4-3; abundance: NA; j_gene: TRBJ2-1; CDR3aa: CASIPNIGQGVRQFF; CDR3nt: TGCGCCAGCATCCCAAACATAGGACAGGGTGTGCGGCAGTTCTTC
d_gene: NA; v_gene: TRBV6-4; abundance: NA; j_gene: TRBJ2-7; CDR3aa: CASSETPAGLSEQYF; CDR3nt: TGTGCCAGCAGTGAGACTCCTGCGGGGCTTAGCGAGCAGTACTTC
d_gene: NA; v_gene: TRBV7-2; abundance: NA; j_gene: TRBJ1-5; CDR3aa: CASSLEAAGVYQPQHF; CDR3nt: TGTGCCAGCAGCTTAGAGGCCGCAGGGGTTTATCAGCCCCAGCATTTT
d_gene: NA; v_gene: TRBV30; abundance: NA; j_gene: TRBJ1-1; CDR3aa: CAWRVFERAGTNTEAFF; CDR3nt: TGTGCCTGGAGGGTATTTGAGCGCGCAGGCACAAACACTGAAGCTTTCTTT
d_gene: TRBD1; v_gene: TRBV5-1; abundance: NA; j_gene: TRBJ2-5; CDR3aa: CASSLSRGLGETQYF; CDR3nt: TGCGCCAGCAGCTTGTCCAGGGGGCTTGGAGAGACCCAGTACTTC
d_gene: TRBD2; v_gene: TRBV10-2; abundance: once; j_gene: TRBJ2-3; CDR3aa: CASSLAGATGYTQYF; CDR3nt: TGCGCCAGCAGCCTAGCGGGGGCGACCGGGTATACGCAGTATTTT
d_gene: NA; v_gene: TRBV23-1; abundance: NA; j_gene: TRBJ1-1; CDR3aa: CASSQSEGPGEAFF; CDR3nt: TGCGCCAGCAGTCAATCTGAGGGCCCGGGGGAAGCTTTCTTT
d_gene: NA; v_gene: TRBV30; abundance: few; j_gene: TRBJ1-1; CDR3aa: CAWGHRWRSWDMNTEAFF; CDR3nt: TGTGCCTGGGGACATCGCTGGCGGAGTTGGGACATGAACACTGAAGCTTTCTTT
d_gene: TRBD2; v_gene: TRBV6-5; abundance: NA; j_gene: TRBJ2-1; CDR3aa: CASSAGLAPSDEQFF; CDR3nt: TGTGCCAGCAGTGCGGGACTAGCCCCCAGCGATGAGCAGTTCTTC
d_gene: TRBD2; v_gene: TRBV4-2; abundance: NA; j_gene: TRBJ2-7; CDR3aa: CASSRSGTSGLIYEQYF; CDR3nt: TGTGCCAGCAGCCGTTCCGGGACTAGCGGATTAATTTACGAGCAGTACTTC